Sequencing of this TCR beta chain was carried out in a study of T cells in localized non-small cell lung cancer. This clone is termed large. Germline CDR1 and CDR2: KGHSH and LQKENI. Trimming took 0 bases from V and 5 from J, leaving 13 bases between them. CDR3 size: 15 residues. Sequencing was performed with immunoSEQ multiplex PCR; in TCRdb, only in-frame clones are kept and a portion is missing. Here the sample spans about 1,000 clones, about 30% being singletons. The receptor's source is a female donor of 60 years or more with stage I lung adenocarcinoma. This material consisted of normal lung tissue next to the tumor, taken before any cancer treatment. The chain couples TRBV18 to TRBJ2-5, with a weak D call TRBD2 (5 bases). The CDR3 coding sequence is TGTGCCAGCTCACCACCTCTTGCTCAGCGGGAGACCCAGTACTTC. Translation: CASSPPLAQRETQYF.